This T cell receptor beta chain was recovered during a study of blood T cell repertoires in COVID-19. Across the study: Some COVID-19 samples were acute and others convalescent; all came from the United States, Italy and Spain. From T cells, B-cell-depleted T cells, or PBMCs came the material, which was cDNA or gDNA.

The V end lost 0 bases, the J end lost 5 bases, and 17 bases lay between the germline ends. Germline V CDR1 and CDR2: SGHRS, YFSETQ. The CDR3 is 16 amino acids. How the authors handled the data: Estimation of nucleated cell counts was performed using reference gene primer amplification. Profiled with immunoSEQ multiplex PCR; TCRdb holds only in-frame clones, not every one. Clonal size and the V and J genes are those of that table, whereas D and trimming came from the DNA. Altogether approximately 190,000 clones are present, 80% to 90% being singletons, with the ten largest covering roughly a fifth. The V and J genes are TRBV5-1 and TRBJ2-5; D may be TRBD2 (5 bases). The specimen sequenced was peripheral blood. The clonotype originates from a human donor in a cohort sampled during active COVID-19. The CDR3 here is CASSLDQAVSGETQYF. CDR3 DNA sequence: TGCGCCAGCAGCTTGGATCAAGCGGTGTCCGGGGAGACCCAGTACTTC. The variable domain in full, completed from reference TRBV5-1 and TRBJ2-5, reads KAGVTQTPRYLIKTRGQQVTLSCSPISGHRSVSWYQQTPGQGLQFLFEYFSETQRNKGNFPGRFSGRQFSNSRSEMNVSTLELGDSALYLCASSLDQAVSGETQYFGPGTRLLVL.